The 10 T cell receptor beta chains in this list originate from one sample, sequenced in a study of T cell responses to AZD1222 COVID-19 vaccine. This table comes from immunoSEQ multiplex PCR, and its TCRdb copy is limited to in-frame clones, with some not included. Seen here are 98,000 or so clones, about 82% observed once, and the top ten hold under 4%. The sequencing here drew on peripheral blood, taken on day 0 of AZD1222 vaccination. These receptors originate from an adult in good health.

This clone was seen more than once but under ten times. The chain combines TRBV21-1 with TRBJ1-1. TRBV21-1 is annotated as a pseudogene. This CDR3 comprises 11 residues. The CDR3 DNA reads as TGTGCCAGCAGCAAATTTACTGAAGCTTTCTTT. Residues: CASSKFTEAFF.

This chain's CDR3 is CASGTNSGTEAFF. In DNA form, the CDR3 reads TGTGCCAGCGGGACAAATTCTGGGACTGAAGCTTTCTTT. This chain joins TRBV6-5 and TRBJ1-1; TRBD1 is a possible D gene (6 bases). This CDR3 has 13 residues. Germline CDR1 reads MNHEY; CDR2 reads SVGAGI. Trimming pared 8 bases from V and 5 bases from J, leaving 15 bases between.

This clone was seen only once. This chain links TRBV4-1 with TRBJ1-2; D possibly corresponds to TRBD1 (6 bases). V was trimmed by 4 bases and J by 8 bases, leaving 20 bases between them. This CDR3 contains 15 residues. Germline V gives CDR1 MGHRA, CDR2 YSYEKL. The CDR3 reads CASSLRGLLYEGYTF. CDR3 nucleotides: TGCGCCAGCAGCCTTCGGGGGCTACTATACGAAGGCTACACCTTC.

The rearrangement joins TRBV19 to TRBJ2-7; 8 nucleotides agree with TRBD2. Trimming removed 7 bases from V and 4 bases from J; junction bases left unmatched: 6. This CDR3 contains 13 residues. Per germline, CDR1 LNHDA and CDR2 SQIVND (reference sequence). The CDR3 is CASNPGGGYEQYF. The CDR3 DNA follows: TGTGCCAGTAACCCAGGCGGGGGGTACGAGCAGTACTTC.

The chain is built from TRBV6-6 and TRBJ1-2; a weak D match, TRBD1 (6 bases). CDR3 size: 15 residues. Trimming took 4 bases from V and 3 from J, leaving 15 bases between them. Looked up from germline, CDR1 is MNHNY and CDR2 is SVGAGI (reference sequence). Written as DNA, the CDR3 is TGTGCCAGCAGTTCCAAAATAGGGGGAGACTATGGCTACACCTTC. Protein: CASSSKIGGDYGYTF.

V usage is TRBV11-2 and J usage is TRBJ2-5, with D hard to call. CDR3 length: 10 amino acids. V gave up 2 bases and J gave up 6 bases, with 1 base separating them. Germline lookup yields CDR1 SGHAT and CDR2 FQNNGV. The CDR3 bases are TGTGCCAGCAGCTTAAAGACCCAGTACTTC. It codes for CASSLKTQYF.

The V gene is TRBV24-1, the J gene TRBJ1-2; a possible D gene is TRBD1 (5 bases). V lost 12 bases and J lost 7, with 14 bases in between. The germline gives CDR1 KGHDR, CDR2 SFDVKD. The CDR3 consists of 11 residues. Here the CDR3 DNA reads TGTGCCGCGGGGGGGAGGGGTGGCTACACCTTC. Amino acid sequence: CAAGGRGGYTF.

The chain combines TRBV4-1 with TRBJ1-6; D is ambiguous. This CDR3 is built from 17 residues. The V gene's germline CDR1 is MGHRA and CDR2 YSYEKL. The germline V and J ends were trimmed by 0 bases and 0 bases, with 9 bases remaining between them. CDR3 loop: CASSQDHRNSYNSPLHF. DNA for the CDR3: TGCGCCAGCAGCCAAGACCATCGTAACTCCTATAATTCACCCCTCCACTTT.

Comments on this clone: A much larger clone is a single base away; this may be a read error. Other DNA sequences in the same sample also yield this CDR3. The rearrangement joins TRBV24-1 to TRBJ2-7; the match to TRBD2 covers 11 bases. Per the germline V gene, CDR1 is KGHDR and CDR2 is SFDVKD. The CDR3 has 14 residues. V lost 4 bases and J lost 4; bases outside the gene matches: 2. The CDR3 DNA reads TGTGCCACCAGTGACGGGACTAGCGGATACGAGCAGTACTTC. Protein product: CATSDGTSGYEQYF.

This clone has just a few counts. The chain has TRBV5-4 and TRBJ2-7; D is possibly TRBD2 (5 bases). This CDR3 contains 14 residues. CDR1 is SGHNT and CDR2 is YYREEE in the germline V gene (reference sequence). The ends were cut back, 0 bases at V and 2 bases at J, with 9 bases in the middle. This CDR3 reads CASSLGGLTYEQYF. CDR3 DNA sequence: TGTGCCAGCAGCTTGGGCGGACTGACCTACGAGCAGTACTTC.